A single T cell receptor beta chain is shown here with its context. Its specificity is not known. Under the authors' procedure: Junction-only immunoSEQ sequences carried no quality scores, so filtering differed. Sequenced by immunoSEQ multiplex PCR; TCRdb stores in-frame clones only, minus some. The V and J calls and clone size come from that table; D and trimming were worked out from the DNA. The table has over a million clones, approximately 80% seen once. These data belong to a study of shared clonotypes between healthy human individuals. Findings of the study overall: Only blood underwent sampling, and tissue repertoires likely differ.

V was clipped by 6 bases and J by 5 bases, with 16 bases between them. CDR3 length equals 13 residues. Germline loops: CDR1 SQVTM, CDR2 ANQGSEA. The rearrangement uses TRBV29-1 and TRBJ1-2, with D uncertain. This clonotype was obtained from a man between 18 and 35 years old in good health. Some clones in this sample may be carry-over from other donors' samples. Material: memory CD4+ T cells from PBMCs. Subset reported: CD45RA-negative fraction. For the CDR3, the DNA is TGCAGCGTAGCCCGGGGAGCCCCTTATGGCTACACCTTC. Amino acids: CSVARGAPYGYTF.